This T cell receptor (beta chain) derives from a study of CD8 T cells in ankylosing spondylitis. Study-wide results and limits: Disease-linked clones, CD8+, were relatively rare in peripheral blood. A TCR beta motif of 7 to 9 highly homologous variants seemed to mark ankylosing spondylitis blood. Earlier literature documents some of the motif variants in reactive arthritis synovial fluid and blood.

This clonotype was recorded at least ten times. Its antigen is undetermined. As the method for making TCR beta libraries, quantitative 5'-RACE with molecular barcodes was used. TCRdb used MiXCR to reprocess the 5' RACE reads, holding one entry per CDR3 protein. The sample yields a few hundred thousand distinct CDR3 sequences, about 13% seen once. This receptor was obtained from a male donor with ankylosing spondylitis. Sequenced sample: blood, either unsorted or a sorted T cell fraction (not recorded which).

CDR3 bases: TGCAGCGTTGAAATAGCTAGGAATCAGCCCCAGCATTTT. Protein: CSVEIARNQPQHF. The chain combines TRBV29-1 with TRBJ1-5; D gene ambiguous. The CDR3 runs to 13 residues. The V gene lost 2 bases and the J gene lost 4 bases, with 9 bases spanning the gap. Germline V gene sequence: CDR1 SQVTM, CDR2 ANQGSEA.